The clone carrying this TCR beta chain is classed as medium-sized (0.01 to 0.1%). Its antigen is unidentified. The data derive from a study of spatial heterogeneity in lung cancer. This CDR3 has 13 residues. Germline CDR1 and CDR2: MDHEN and SYDVKM. V was shortened by 2 bases and J by 7 bases, with 11 bases between the two germline ends. Time point indicated: sample taken at primary tumor resection. Study results and caveats: How many expanded intratumoral alpha and beta TCRs were present tracked the tumor mutation count, which was a count of nonsynonymous mutations.

TCRdb used MiXCR to reprocess the 5' RACE reads, holding one entry per CDR3 protein. The table has some 4,000 distinct CDR3 sequences, less than 6.5% seen once. The rearrangement joins TRBV28 to TRBJ2-5; D unclear. The specimen was lung tumor tissue, collected at surgery. This clonotype originated in a female donor with early-stage non-small cell lung cancer. CDR3 region: CASSLAPLGTQYF. The CDR3 nucleotides are TGTGCCAGCAGTTTAGCCCCCCTTGGGACCCAGTACTTC.